The next 10 T cell receptor beta chains were all read from a single sample in a study of memory CD4+ T cells and cytomegalovirus serostatus. TCRdb's copy holds only in-frame clones and misses some; the assay was immunoSEQ multiplex PCR. The table records 58,000 or so clones, about 80% of them present only once. Single viable CD3+CD4+CD8-CD45RO+ cells were sorted as the memory CD4+ T cells. Sequencing was done on a sample of memory CD4+ T cells from blood. These receptors were collected from an adult in good health and CMV-seropositive.

V gene TRBV18 combines with J gene TRBJ2-1; the D is unclear. This CDR3 has 15 amino acids. The V and J ends lost 3 bases and 8 bases respectively, with 17 bases between them. Per germline, CDR1 KGHSH and CDR2 LQKENI. CDR3 nucleotide sequence: TGTGCCAGCTCACCGGTCGTATCGGGTAGGGATGAGCAGTTCTTC. This gives the protein CASSPVVSGRDEQFF.

The genes are TRBV30 and TRBJ2-5; the D gene is possibly TRBD2 (7 bases). The CDR3 covers 12 residues. The germline V gene encodes CDR1 GTSNPN and CDR2 SVGIG (reference sequence). The CDR3 nucleotides read TGTGGAGGGGGGAGGGCCCAGGAGACCCAGTACTTC. Protein product: CGGGRAQETQYF.

The chain combines TRBV11-3 with TRBJ2-6; D is possibly TRBD2 (5 bases). The CDR3 consists of 15 residues. The germline gives CDR1 SGHNT, CDR2 YENEEA. Trimming removed 2 bases at V and 5 bases at J, with 10 bases between. CDR3 amino acids: CASSLRGSRANVLTF. CDR3 sequence (DNA): TGTGCCAGCAGCTTACGGGGTAGCAGGGCCAACGTCCTGACTTTC.

The chain carries TRBV2 and TRBJ2-2; D is possibly TRBD2 (5 bases). CDR1 is SNHLY and CDR2 is FYNNEI in the germline V gene. The CDR3 runs 13 residues. V lost 6 bases to trimming and J lost 7 bases, with 12 bases between them. CDR3 loop: CASSGLTGGELFF. CDR3 bases: TGTGCCAGCAGCGGACTGACCGGCGGGGAGCTGTTTTTT.

This clone was found a few times. V gene TRBV7-2 combines with J gene TRBJ1-2; D might be TRBD1 (5 bases). The CDR3 totals 15 residues. Germline lookup yields CDR1 SGHTA and CDR2 FQGNSA. Deletions cut 3 bases from V and 4 bases from J, with 15 bases between. The chain's CDR3 is CASSLDPGLSYGYTF. CDR3 nucleotides: TGTGCCAGCAGCTTGGACCCGGGACTGAGCTATGGCTACACCTTC. The full variable domain, completed using reference TRBV7-2 and TRBJ1-2, is GAGVSQSPSNKVTEKGKDVELRCDPISGHTALYWYRQSLGQGLEFLIYFQGNSAPDKSGLPSDRFSAERTGGSVSTLTIQRTQQEDSAVYLCASSLDPGLSYGYTFGSGTRLTVV.

CDR3 nucleotide sequence: TGTGCCGGGACGACCTATGAAAAACTGTTTTTT. Residues: CAGTTYEKLFF. V is TRBV30 and J is TRBJ1-4, with D possibly TRBD1 on 5 matching bases. CDR3 length equals 11 residues. CDR1 and CDR2 from the germline V gene are GTSNPN and SVGIG (reference sequence). Between the trimmed V and J ends, which lost 8 bases and 6 bases, there was a span of 10 bases.

This chain connects TRBV30 to TRBJ1-3; TRBD1 matches 7 bases. Germline CDR1 reads GTSNPN; CDR2 reads SVGIG (reference sequence). The CDR3 spans 13 residues. Unmatched junction bases numbered 3, after V lost 5 bases and J lost 2 bases. Written as DNA, the CDR3 is TGTGCCTGGGGGACAGTTGCTGGAAACACCATATATTTT. Its translation: CAWGTVAGNTIYF.

The chain recombines TRBV20-1 with TRBJ2-5; D is unresolved. The V end lost 3 bases, the J end lost 1 base, and 3 bases lay between the germline ends. This CDR3 contains 11 residues. The germline CDR1 and CDR2 sequences are DFQATT and SNEGSKA (reference sequence). CDR3 sequence: CSASAQETQYF. CDR3 in DNA: TGCAGTGCTAGCGCCCAAGAGACCCAGTACTTC.

The CDR3 protein is CASSLLGVNNEKLFF. The CDR3 region has the DNA TGTGCCAGCAGCTTACTGGGGGTGAATAATGAAAAACTGTTTTTT. V is TRBV7-2 and J is TRBJ1-4, with TRBD1 as a possible D gene (5 bases). Germline CDR1 reads SGHTA; CDR2 reads FQGNSA. This CDR3 is 15 amino acids long. V lost 2 bases and J lost 4, with 11 bases in between.

This clone has only a few counts. The chain employs TRBV2 and TRBJ1-1; 8 nucleotides agree with TRBD1. This CDR3 spans 14 amino acids. J gave up 2 bases and V 4 bases, and 3 bases lay outside the gene matches. Germline values: CDR1 SNHLY, CDR2 FYNNEI. The CDR3 spells CASSAGGTNTEAFF. DNA for the CDR3: TGTGCCAGCAGTGCAGGGGGCACTAACACTGAAGCTTTCTTT. Complete variable domain (other parts from reference TRBV2 and TRBJ1-1): EPEVTQTPSHQVTQMGQEVILRCVPISNHLYFYWYRQILGQKVEFLVSFYNNEISEKSEIFDDQFSVERPDGSNFTLKIRSTKLEDSAMYFCASSAGGTNTEAFFGQGTRLTVV.